The clone carrying this T cell receptor beta chain was recorded many times. The antigen remains undetermined. Germline lookup yields CDR1 SGHKS and CDR2 YYEKEE (reference sequence). The CDR3 is 12 amino acids. J gave up 2 bases and V 6 bases, and 2 bases lay outside the gene matches. The sample comes from a study of CD8+CD57+ T cells in acquired aplastic anemia. Study-wide results and limits: The number of CD8+ CDR3 sequences shared by patients and controls was under 35.

Genomic DNA constituted the template upon which TCR beta VDJ and CDR3 profiling was performed. TCRdb called the reads again in MiXCR, with one record for every CDR3 protein. The table has about 220,000 distinct CDR3 sequences, 30% to 40% seen once. V is TRBV5-5 and J is TRBJ2-7; 7 nucleotides line up with TRBD1. This clonotype was obtained from a human donor in good health, serving as a control. The specimen was sorted CD4+, CD8+, or CD8+CD57+ T cells (not recorded which) from PBMCs. This CDR3 reads CASMDRTYEQYF. As DNA, the CDR3 is TGTGCCAGCATGGACAGGACCTACGAGCAGTACTTC.